These 2 T cell receptor beta chains were sequenced from one sample in a study of post-analysis software for immune sequencing data. General study points: Controls had lower frequencies than patients of about 5 TRBV segments, which included TRBV5-6, TRBV5-1 and TRBV20-1.

These receptors have no known antigen. Every TCR beta cDNA library bore unique molecular identifiers. Via MiXCR, TCRdb re-called the PCR reads, giving one row per CDR3 protein. Of roughly 650,000 distinct CDR3 sequences listed, 55% to 60% are singletons. What was sequenced was blood. These receptor sequences come from a girl aged 2-9 years with multiple sclerosis.

J is TRBJ1-4 and V is TRBV6-6; 11 bases fit TRBD1. The CDR3 contains 15 residues. The junction had 12 bases not matched to a gene; V was cut back by 8 bases and J by 10 bases. Germline-derived CDR1 and CDR2 are MNHNY and SVGAGI (reference sequence). CDR3 residues: CASGGDRDRGGKLFF. DNA for the CDR3: TGTGCCAGCGGCGGGGACCGGGACAGGGGGGGAAAACTGTTTTTT.

This clonotype has only a few counts. This chain links TRBV5-5 with TRBJ2-1; TRBD2 matches 10 bases. CDR1 and CDR2 from the germline V gene are SGHKS and YYEKEE (reference sequence). Trimming cost V 0 bases and J 6 bases; bases outside gene matches: 3. The CDR3 extends over 15 amino acids. Written as DNA, the CDR3 is TGTGCCAGCAGCTTGGGACCTAGCGGGAGCAATGAGCAGTTCTTC. Its protein is CASSLGPSGSNEQFF.